This T cell receptor beta chain appears in the sequencing data of a study of CD4 T cells in relation to SARS-CoV-2 and coronaviruses. Before the COVID-19 pandemic, during about 2011-2019, CD4+ T cells were taken from unexposed donors. After more than eight days of culture, CD4+ T cells were isolated. Clones were read by immunoSEQ multiplex PCR, and TCRdb kept only the in-frame ones, dropping some. The sample has 20,000 to 25,000 clones; 75% to 85% are singletons. After removal of 6 bases from V and 5 bases from J, the junction contained 10 bases not matched to a gene. Germline CDR1 reads SGHVS; CDR2 reads FQNEAQ. The CDR3 is 16 amino acids. Concerning this clone itself: What it binds is not known.

This clonotype originated in a human donor in good health. Sequenced material: CD4+ T cells from PBMCs, cultured in vitro. The rearrangement uses TRBV7-8 and TRBJ2-1; 10 bases align to TRBD2. In DNA form, the CDR3 reads TGTGCCAGCAGTCGGAGCGGGGGGGCCAAGCACAATGAGCAGTTCTTC. Its translation is CASSRSGGAKHNEQFF. The variable domain in full, completed from reference TRBV7-8 and TRBJ2-1, reads GAGVSQSPRYKVAKRGQDVALRCDPISGHVSLFWYQQALGQGPEFLTYFQNEAQLDKSGLPSDRFFAERPEGSVSTLKIQRTQQEDSAVYLCASSRSGGAKHNEQFFGPGTRLTVL.